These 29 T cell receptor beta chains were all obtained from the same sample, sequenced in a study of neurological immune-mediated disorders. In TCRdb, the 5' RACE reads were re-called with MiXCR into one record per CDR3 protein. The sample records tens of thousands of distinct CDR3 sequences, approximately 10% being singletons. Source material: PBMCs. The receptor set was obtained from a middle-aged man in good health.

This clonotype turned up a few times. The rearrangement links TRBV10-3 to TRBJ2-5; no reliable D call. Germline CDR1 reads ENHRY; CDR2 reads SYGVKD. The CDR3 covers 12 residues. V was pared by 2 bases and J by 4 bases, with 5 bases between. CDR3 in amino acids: CAISEPRETQYF. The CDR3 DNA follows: TGTGCCATCAGTGAGCCACGAGAGACCCAGTACTTC.

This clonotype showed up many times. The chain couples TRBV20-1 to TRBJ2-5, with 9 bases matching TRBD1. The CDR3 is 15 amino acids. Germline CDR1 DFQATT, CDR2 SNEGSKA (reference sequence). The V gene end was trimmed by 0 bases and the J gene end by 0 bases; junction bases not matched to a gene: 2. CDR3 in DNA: TGCAGTGCTAGAGATGGGGACAGGGACCAAGAGACCCAGTACTTC. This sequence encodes CSARDGDRDQETQYF.

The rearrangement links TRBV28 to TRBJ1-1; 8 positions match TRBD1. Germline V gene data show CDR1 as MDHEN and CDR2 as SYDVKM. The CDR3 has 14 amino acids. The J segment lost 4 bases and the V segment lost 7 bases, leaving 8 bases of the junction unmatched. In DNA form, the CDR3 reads TGTGCCAGCAAGTACAGGGGGTTAGGCACTGAAGCTTTCTTT. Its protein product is CASKYRGLGTEAFF.

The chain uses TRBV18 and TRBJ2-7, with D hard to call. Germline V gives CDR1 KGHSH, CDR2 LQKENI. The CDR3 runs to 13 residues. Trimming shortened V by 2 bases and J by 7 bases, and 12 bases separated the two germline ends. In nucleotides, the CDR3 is TGTGCCAGCTCACCAGTGGGCGAAGAGGAGCAGTACTTC. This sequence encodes CASSPVGEEEQYF.

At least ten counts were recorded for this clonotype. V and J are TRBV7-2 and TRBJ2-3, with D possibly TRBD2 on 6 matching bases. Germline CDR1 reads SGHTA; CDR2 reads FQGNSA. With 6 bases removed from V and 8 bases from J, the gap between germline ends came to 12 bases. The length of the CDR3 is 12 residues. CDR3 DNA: TGTGCCAGCAGTCAAAGGGGAGGTACGCAGTATTTT. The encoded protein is CASSQRGGTQYF.

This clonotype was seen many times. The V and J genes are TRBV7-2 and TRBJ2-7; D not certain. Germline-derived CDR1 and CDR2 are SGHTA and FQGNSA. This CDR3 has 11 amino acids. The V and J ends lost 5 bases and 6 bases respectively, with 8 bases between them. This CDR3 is CASSLRREQYF. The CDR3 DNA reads TGTGCCAGCAGCCTGCGCCGCGAGCAGTACTTC.

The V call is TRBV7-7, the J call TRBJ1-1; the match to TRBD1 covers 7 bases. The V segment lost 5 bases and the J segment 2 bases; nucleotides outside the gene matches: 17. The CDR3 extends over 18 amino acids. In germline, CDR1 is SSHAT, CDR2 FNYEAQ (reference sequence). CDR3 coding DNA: TGTGCCAGCAGCCCGACCCTCCTCCAGGGGGTAAGAAACACTGAAGCTTTCTTT. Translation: CASSPTLLQGVRNTEAFF.

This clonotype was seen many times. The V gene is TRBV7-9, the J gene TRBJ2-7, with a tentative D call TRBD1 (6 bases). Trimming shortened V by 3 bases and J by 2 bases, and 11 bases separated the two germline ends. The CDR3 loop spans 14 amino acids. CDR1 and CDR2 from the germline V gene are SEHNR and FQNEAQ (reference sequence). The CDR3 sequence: CASSFRDTAYEQYF. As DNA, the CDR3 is TGTGCCAGCAGCTTCCGGGACACTGCCTACGAGCAGTACTTC.

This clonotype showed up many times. The CDR3 DNA reads TGCAGCGTTGAAGATAAGTCACAGGCGTCCTTCTACGAGCAGTACTTC. It codes for CSVEDKSQASFYEQYF. The V gene is TRBV29-1, the J gene TRBJ2-7; a weak D match, TRBD1 (5 bases). V lost 0 bases and J lost 3, with 18 bases in between. Germline values: CDR1 SQVTM, CDR2 ANQGSEA. The CDR3 sequence is 16 residues long.

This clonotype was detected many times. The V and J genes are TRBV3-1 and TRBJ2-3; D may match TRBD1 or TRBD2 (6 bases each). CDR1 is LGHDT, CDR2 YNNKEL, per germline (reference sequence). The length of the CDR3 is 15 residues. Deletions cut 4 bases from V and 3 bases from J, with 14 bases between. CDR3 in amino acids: CASSPGGYPTDTQYF. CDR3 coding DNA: TGTGCCAGCAGCCCCGGGGGCTATCCGACAGATACGCAGTATTTT.

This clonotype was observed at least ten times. The CDR3 DNA sequence: TGCAGTGCTACCTACGGGGAAAGCTCCTACAATGAGCAGTTCTTC. Encoded protein: CSATYGESSYNEQFF. The rearrangement joins TRBV20-1 to TRBJ2-1; D possibly corresponds to TRBD2 (5 bases). V dropped 4 bases and J dropped 0 bases, with 13 bases sitting between them. This CDR3 has 15 residues. Germline V gives CDR1 DFQATT, CDR2 SNEGSKA (reference sequence).

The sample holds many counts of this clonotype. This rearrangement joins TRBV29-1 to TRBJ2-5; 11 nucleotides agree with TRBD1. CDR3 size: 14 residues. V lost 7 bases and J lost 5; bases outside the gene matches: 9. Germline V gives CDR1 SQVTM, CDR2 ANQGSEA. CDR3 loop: CSGWTGGLRETQYF. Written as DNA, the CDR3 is TGCAGCGGTTGGACAGGGGGCTTGCGGGAGACCCAGTACTTC. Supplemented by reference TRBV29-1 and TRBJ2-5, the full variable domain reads SAVISQKPSRDICQRGTSLTIQCQVDSQVTMMFWYRQQPGQSLTLIATANQGSEATYESGFVIDKFPISRPNLTFSTLTVSNMSPEDSSIYLCSGWTGGLRETQYFGPGTRLLVL.

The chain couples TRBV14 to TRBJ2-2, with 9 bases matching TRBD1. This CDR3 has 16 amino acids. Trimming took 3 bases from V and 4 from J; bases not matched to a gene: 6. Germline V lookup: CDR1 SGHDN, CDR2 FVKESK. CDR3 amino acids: CASSHRGQGITGELFF. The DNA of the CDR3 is TGTGCCAGCAGCCACCGGGGACAGGGTATCACCGGGGAGCTGTTTTTT.

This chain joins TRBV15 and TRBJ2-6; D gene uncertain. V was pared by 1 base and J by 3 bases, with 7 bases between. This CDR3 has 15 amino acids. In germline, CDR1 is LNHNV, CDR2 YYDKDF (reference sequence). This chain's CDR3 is CATSRAGFGANVLTF. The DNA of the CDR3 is TGTGCCACCAGCAGAGCCGGGTTTGGGGCCAACGTCCTGACTTTC.

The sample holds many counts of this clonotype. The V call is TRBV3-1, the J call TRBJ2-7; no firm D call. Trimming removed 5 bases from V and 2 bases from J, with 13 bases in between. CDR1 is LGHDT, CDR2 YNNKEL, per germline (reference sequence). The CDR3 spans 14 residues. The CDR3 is CASSLPGPPYEQYF. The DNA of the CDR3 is TGTGCCAGCAGCTTACCCGGGCCCCCCTACGAGCAGTACTTC.

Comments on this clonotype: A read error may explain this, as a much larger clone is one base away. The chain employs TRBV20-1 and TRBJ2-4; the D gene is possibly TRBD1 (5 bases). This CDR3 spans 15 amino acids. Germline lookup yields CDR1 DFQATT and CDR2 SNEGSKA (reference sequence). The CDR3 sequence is CSSKETEIVKNIQYF. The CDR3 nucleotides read TGCAGCTCTAAGGAGACAGAGATTGTCAAAAACATTCAGTACTTC.

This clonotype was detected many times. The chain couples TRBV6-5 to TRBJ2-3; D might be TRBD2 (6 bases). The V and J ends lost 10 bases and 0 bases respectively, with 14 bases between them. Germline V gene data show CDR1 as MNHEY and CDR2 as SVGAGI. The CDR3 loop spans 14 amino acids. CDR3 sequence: CATAGSSSTDTQYF. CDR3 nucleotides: TGTGCCACCGCGGGAAGTTCTAGCACAGATACGCAGTATTTT.

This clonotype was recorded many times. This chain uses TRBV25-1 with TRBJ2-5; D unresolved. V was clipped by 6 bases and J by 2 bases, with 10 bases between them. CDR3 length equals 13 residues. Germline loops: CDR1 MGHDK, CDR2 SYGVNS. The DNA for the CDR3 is TGTGCCAGCAGCCATTCCGAACAAGAGACCCAGTACTTC. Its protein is CASSHSEQETQYF.

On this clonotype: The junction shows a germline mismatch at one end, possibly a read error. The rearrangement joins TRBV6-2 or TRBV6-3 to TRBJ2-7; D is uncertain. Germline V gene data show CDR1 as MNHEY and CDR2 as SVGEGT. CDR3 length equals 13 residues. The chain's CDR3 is CVSNPDLSYEQYF. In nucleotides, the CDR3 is TGTGTCAGCAACCCCGACTTATCCTACGAGCAGTACTTC.

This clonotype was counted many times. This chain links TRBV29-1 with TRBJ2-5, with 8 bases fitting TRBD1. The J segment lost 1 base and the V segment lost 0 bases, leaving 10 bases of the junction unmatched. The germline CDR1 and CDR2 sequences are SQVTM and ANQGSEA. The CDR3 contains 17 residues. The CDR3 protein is CSVEEAVHRGSQETQYF. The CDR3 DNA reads TGCAGCGTTGAAGAAGCGGTTCACAGGGGGAGCCAAGAGACCCAGTACTTC. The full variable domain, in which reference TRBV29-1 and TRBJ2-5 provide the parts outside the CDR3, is SAVISQKPSRDICQRGTSLTIQCQVDSQVTMMFWYRQQPGQSLTLIATANQGSEATYESGFVIDKFPISRPNLTFSTLTVSNMSPEDSSIYLCSVEEAVHRGSQETQYFGPGTRLLVL.

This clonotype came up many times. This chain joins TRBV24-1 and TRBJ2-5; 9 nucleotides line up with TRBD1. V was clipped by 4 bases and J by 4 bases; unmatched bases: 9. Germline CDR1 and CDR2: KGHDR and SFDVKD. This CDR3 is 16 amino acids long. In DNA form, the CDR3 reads TGTGCCACCAGTGACCCACAGGGGGCCGCGGGAGAGACCCAGTACTTC. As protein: CATSDPQGAAGETQYF.

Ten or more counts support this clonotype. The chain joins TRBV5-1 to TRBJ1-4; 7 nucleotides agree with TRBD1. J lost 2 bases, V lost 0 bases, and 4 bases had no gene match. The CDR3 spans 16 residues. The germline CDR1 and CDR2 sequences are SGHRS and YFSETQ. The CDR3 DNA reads TGCGCCAGCAGCTTGGGACAGGGAAGGACTAATGAAAAACTGTTTTTT. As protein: CASSLGQGRTNEKLFF.

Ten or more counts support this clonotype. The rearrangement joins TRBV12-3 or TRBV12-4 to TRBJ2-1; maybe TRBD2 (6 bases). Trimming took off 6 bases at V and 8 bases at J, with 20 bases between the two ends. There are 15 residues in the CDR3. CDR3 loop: CASSRSGRGGDEQFF. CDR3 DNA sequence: TGTGCCAGCAGCCGAAGCGGGCGGGGCGGCGATGAGCAGTTCTTC.

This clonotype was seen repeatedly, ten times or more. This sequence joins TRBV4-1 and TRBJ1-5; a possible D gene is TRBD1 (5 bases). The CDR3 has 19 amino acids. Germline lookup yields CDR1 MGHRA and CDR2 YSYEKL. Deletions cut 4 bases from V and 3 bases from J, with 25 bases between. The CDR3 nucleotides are TGCGCCAGCAGCCGGTGGAAAATCTTGGACAAGGCCCTCAATCAGCCCCAGCATTTT. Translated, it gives CASSRWKILDKALNQPQHF.

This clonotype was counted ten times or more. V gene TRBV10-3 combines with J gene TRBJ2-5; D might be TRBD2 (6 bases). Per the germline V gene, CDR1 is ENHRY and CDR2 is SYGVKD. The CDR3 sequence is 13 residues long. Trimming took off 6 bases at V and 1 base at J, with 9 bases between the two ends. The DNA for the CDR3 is TGTGCCATCAGCCGGGGACTCCAAGAGACCCAGTACTTC. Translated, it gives CAISRGLQETQYF.

CDR3 DNA: TGTGCCAGCAGCCTAGGACTAGCGGAATGGAGCTCCTACAATGAGCAGTTCTTC. Its translation is CASSLGLAEWSSYNEQFF. The chain has TRBV3-1 and TRBJ2-1; TRBD2 matches 10 bases. The CDR3 has 18 amino acids. Germline values: CDR1 LGHDT, CDR2 YNNKEL (reference sequence). V gave up 4 bases and J gave up 0 bases; unmatched junction bases: 9.

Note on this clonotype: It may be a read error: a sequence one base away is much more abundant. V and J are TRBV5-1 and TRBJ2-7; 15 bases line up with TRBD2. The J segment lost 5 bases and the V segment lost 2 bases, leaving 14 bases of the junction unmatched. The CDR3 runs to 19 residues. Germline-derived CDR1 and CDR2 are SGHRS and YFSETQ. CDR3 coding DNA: TGCGCCAGCAGCTTTGAGGGACTAGCGGGGGGCCTAATGTTGGACGAGCAGTACTTC. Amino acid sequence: CASSFEGLAGGLMLDEQYF.

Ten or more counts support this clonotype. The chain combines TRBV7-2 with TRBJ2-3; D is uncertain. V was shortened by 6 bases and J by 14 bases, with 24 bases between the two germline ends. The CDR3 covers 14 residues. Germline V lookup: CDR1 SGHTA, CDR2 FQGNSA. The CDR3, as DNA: TGTGCCAGCAGTAAGACTTGGGTTTCGTCGATTGGGTATTTT. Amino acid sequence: CASSKTWVSSIGYF.

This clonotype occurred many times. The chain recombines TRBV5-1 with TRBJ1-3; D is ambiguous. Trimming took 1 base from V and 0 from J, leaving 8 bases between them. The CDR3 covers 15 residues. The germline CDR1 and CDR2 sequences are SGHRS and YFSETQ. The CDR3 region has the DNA TGCGCCAGCAGCTTGTCCGGGAACTCTGGAAACACCATATATTTT. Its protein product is CASSLSGNSGNTIYF.